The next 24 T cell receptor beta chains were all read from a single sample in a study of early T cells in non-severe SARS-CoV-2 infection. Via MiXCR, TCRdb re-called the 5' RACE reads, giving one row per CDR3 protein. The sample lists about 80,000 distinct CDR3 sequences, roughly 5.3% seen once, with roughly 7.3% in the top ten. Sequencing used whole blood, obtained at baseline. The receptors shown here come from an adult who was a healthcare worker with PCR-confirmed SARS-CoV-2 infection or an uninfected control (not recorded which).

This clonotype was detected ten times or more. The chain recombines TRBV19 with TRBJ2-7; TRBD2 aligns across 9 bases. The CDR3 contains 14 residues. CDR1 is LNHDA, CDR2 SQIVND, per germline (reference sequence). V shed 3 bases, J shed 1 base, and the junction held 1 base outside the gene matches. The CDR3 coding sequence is TGTGCCAGTAGTATGACTAGCGGATCCTACGAGCAGTACTTC. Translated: CASSMTSGSYEQYF.

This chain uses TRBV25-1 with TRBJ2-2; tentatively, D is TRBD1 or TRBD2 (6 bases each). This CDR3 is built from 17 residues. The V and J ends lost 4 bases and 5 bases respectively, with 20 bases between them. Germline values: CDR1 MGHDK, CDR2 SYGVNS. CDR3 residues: CASSVPGGTTSTGELFF. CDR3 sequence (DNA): TGTGCCAGCAGTGTCCCAGGCGGGACAACCTCTACCGGGGAGCTGTTTTTT.

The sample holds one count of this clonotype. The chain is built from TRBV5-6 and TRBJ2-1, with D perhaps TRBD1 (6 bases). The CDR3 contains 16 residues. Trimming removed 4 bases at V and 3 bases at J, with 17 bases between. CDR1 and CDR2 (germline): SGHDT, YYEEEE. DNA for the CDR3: TGTGCCAGCAGCCCACCCGGGACACGAAGCTACAATGAGCAGTTCTTC. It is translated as CASSPPGTRSYNEQFF. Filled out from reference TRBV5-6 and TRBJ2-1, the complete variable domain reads DAGVTQSPTHLIKTRGQQVTLRCSPKSGHDTVSWYQQALGQGPQFIFQYYEEEERQRGNFPDRFSGHQFPNYSSELNVNALLLGDSALYLCASSPPGTRSYNEQFFGPGTRLTVL.

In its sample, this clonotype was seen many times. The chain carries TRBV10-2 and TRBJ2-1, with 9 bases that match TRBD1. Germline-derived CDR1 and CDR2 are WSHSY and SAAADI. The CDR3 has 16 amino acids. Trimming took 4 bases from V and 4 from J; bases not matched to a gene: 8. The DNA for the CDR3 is TGCGCCAGCAGTGGCGCCGGGACAGGGCCTTACAATGAGCAGTTCTTC. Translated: CASSGAGTGPYNEQFF.

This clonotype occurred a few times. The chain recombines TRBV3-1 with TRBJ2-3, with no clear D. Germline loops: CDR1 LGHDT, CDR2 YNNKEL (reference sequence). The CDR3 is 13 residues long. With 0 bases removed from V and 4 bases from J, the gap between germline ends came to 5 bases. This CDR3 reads CASSQEKPDTQYF. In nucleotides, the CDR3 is TGTGCCAGCAGCCAAGAAAAGCCAGATACGCAGTATTTT.

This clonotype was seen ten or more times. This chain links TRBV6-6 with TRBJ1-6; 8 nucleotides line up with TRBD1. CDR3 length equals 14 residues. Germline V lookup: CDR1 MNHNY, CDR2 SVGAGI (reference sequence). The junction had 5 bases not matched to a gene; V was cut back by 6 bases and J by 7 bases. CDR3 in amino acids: CASRAQGANSPLHF. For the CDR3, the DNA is TGTGCCAGCAGAGCCCAGGGGGCGAATTCACCCCTCCACTTT.

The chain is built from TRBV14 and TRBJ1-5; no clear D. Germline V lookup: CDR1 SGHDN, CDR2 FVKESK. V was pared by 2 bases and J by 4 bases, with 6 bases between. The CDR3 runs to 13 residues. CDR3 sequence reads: CASSQQPNQPQHF. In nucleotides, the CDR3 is TGTGCCAGCAGCCAACAGCCGAATCAGCCCCAGCATTTT. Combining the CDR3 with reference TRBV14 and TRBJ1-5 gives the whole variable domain EAGVTQFPSHSVIEKGQTVTLRCDPISGHDNLYWYRRVMGKEIKFLLHFVKESKQDESGMPNNRFLAERTGGTYSTLKVQPAELEDSGVYFCASSQQPNQPQHFGDGTRLSIL.

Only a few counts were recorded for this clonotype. The CDR3 DNA follows: TGTGCCAGCAGTTTGTCGGTTCCTTACGAGCAGTACTTC. Protein product: CASSLSVPYEQYF. V is TRBV27 and J is TRBJ2-7; the D is unclear. There are 13 residues in the CDR3. V was trimmed by 3 bases and J by 4 bases, leaving 10 bases between them. Germline CDR1 is MNHEY and CDR2 is SMNVEV (reference sequence).

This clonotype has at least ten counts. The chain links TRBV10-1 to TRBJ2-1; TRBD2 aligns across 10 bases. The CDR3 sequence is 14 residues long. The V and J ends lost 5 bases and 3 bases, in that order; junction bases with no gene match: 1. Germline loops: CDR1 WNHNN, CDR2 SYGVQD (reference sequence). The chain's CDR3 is CASSRTSGYNEQFF. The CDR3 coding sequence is TGCGCCAGCAGTCGGACTAGCGGCTACAATGAGCAGTTCTTC.

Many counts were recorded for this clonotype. The CDR3 DNA reads as TGTGCCAGCAACGGATTGGATTCCTACGAGCAGTACTTC. Its translation: CASNGLDSYEQYF. V usage is TRBV28 and J usage is TRBJ2-7; D unresolved. Trimming removed 7 bases from V and 1 base from J, with 11 bases in between. Germline CDR1 MDHEN, CDR2 SYDVKM. The CDR3 extends over 13 amino acids.

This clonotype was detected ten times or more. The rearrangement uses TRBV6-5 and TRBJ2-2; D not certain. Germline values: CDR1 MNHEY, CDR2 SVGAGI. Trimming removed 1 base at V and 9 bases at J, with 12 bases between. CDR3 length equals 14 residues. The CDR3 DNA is TGTGCCAGCAGTTACTTCTCCCGGACCCGGGAGCTGTTTTTT. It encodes CASSYFSRTRELFF.

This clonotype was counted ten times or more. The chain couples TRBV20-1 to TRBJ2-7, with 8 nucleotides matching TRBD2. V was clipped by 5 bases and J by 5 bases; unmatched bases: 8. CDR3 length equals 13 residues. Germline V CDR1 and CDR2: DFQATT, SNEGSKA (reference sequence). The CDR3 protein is CSAGSLAGHEQYF. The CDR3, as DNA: TGCAGTGCTGGTTCATTAGCGGGACACGAGCAGTACTTC.

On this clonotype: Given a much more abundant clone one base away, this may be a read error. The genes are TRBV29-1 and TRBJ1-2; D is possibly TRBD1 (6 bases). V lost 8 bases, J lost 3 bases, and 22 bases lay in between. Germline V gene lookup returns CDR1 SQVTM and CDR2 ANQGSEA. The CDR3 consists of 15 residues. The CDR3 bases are TGCAGCTCTAGAGGGGGGACTGCTAGTGACTATGGCTACACCTTC. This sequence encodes CSSRGGTASDYGYTF.

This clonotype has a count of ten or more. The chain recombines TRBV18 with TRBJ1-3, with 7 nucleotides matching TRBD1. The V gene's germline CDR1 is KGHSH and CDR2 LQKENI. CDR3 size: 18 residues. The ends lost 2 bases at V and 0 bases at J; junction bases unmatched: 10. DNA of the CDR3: TGTGCCAGCTCACCATTCGGGACAGCGCCCGTCTCTGGAAACACCATATATTTT. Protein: CASSPFGTAPVSGNTIYF.

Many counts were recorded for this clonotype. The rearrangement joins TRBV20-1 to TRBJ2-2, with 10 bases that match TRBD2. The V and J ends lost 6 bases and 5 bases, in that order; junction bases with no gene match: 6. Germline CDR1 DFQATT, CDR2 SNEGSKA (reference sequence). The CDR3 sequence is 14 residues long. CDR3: CSAPISGRTGELFF. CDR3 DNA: TGCAGTGCCCCCATTAGCGGGAGGACCGGGGAGCTGTTTTTT.

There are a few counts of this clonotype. CDR3 DNA: TGTGCCAGCAGCCGGGGACAGGGGGCGCGAAACCCTACTTCACCCCTCCACTTT. Translation gives CASSRGQGARNPTSPLHF. The chain combines TRBV5-4 with TRBJ1-6, with TRBD1 matching 12 bases. The CDR3 is made up of 18 amino acids. After removal of 4 bases from V and 9 bases from J, the junction contained 14 bases not matched to a gene. Germline values: CDR1 SGHNT, CDR2 YYREEE (reference sequence). Full variable domain (missing parts from reference TRBV5-4 and TRBJ1-6): ETGVTQSPTHLIKTRGQQVTLRCSSQSGHNTVSWYQQALGQGPQFIFQYYREEENGRGNFPPRFSGLQFPNYSSELNVNALELDDSALYLCASSRGQGARNPTSPLHFGNGTRLTVT.

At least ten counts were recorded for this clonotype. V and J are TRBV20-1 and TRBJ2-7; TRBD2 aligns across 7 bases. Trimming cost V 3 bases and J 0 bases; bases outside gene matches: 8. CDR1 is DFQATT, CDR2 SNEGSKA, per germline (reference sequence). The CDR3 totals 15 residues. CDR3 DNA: TGCAGTGCTAGCGCGGCTAGCGGAAGCTCCTACGAGCAGTACTTC. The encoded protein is CSASAASGSSYEQYF.

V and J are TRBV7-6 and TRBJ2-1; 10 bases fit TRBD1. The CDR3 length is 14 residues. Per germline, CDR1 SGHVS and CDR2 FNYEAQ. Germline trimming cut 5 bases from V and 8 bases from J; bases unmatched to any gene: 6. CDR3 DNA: TGTGCCAGCAGCCTCCCCGGGACAGGGGATGAGCAGTTCTTC. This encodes CASSLPGTGDEQFF. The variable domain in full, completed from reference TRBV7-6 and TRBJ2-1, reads GAGVSQSPRYKVTKRGQDVALRCDPISGHVSLYWYRQALGQGPEFLTYFNYEAQQDKSGLPNDRFSAERPEGSISTLTIQRTEQRDSAMYRCASSLPGTGDEQFFGPGTRLTVL.

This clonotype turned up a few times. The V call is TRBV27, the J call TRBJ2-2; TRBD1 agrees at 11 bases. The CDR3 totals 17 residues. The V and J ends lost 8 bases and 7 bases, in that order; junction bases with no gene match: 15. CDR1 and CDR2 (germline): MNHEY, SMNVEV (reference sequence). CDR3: CASDLGTGGERIGELFF. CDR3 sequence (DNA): TGTGCCAGCGATCTTGGGACAGGGGGTGAGAGAATCGGGGAGCTGTTTTTT.

CDR3 protein: CASNPDRVSYNEQFF. DNA of the CDR3: TGTGCCAGCAACCCGGACAGGGTCTCCTACAATGAGCAGTTCTTC. The V gene is TRBV6-1, the J gene TRBJ2-1; 8 nucleotides match TRBD1. The V segment lost 7 bases and the J segment 0 bases; nucleotides outside the gene matches: 5. Germline CDR1 and CDR2: MNHNS and SASEGT. The CDR3 sequence is 15 residues long.

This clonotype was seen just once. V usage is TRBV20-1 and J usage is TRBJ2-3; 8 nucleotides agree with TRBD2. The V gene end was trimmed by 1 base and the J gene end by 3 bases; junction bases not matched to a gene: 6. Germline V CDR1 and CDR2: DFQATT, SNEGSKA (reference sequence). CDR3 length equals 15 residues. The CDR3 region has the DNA TGCAGTGCTAGAGGGGGCGGGAGGAATACAGATACGCAGTATTTT. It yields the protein CSARGGGRNTDTQYF.

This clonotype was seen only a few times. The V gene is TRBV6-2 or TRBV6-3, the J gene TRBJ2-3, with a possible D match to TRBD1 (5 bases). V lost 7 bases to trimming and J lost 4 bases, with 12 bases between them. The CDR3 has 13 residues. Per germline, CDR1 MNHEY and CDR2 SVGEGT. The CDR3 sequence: CASTQLGPDTQYF. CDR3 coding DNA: TGTGCCAGCACCCAATTGGGGCCAGATACGCAGTATTTT.

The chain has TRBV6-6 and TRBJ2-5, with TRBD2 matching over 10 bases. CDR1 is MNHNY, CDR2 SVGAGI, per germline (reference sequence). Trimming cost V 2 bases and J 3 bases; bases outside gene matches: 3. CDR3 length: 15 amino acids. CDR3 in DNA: TGTGCCAGCAGTTACCTAGCGGGGGAGGAAGAGACCCAGTACTTC. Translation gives CASSYLAGEEETQYF.

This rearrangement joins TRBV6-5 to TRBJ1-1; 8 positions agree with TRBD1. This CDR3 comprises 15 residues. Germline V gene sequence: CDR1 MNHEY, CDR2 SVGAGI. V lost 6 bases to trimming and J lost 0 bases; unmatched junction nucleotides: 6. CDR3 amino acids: CASSSRQGMNTEAFF. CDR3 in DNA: TGTGCCAGCAGCTCAAGACAGGGGATGAACACTGAAGCTTTCTTT.